These T cell receptor beta chains were read from a single sample in a study of cytomegalovirus exposure and HLA in healthy donors. Assay: immunoSEQ multiplex PCR; the TCRdb copy retains only in-frame clones and omits some. Here the sample spans about 120,000 clones, roughly three quarters being singletons. Input material: PBMCs. These receptors were taken from a man in his thirties or forties in good health and CMV-seropositive. CDR3s include the opening cysteine and the closing phenylalanine or tryptophan. A D gene is named only where the DNA matches it firmly. Size is omitted from some rows. Given values are once, few, many or a class for expanded clones.

J | D | V | size | DNA | CDR3
TRBJ1-2 | TRBD1 | TRBV6-1 | - | TGTGCCAGCAGAGACTACAGGGACAGCTATGGCTACACCTTC | CASRDYRDSYGYTF
TRBJ1-1 | - | TRBV6-5 | - | TGTGCCAGCAGTGAGGGGGCTGAAGCTTTCTTT | CASSEGAEAFF
TRBJ2-5 | TRBD2 | TRBV5-1 | - | TGCGCCAGCAGCCCCCCGGGAGGGGTCGAGACCCAGTACTTC | CASSPPGGVETQYF
TRBJ1-1 | - | TRBV4-3 | - | TGCGCCAGCAGCTCCCTAGCGTCGGCGAGGACTGAAGCTTTCTTT | CASSSLASARTEAFF
TRBJ2-3 | TRBD2 | TRBV27 | - | TGTGCCAGCAGTAAGCAGCGGGGGCGGGGCACAGATACGCAGTATTTT | CASSKQRGRGTDTQYF
TRBJ1-1 | TRBD1 | TRBV11-2 | - | TGTGCCAGCAGCGGGAGGGACAGGGGGACTGAAGCTTTCTTT | CASSGRDRGTEAFF
TRBJ2-1 | TRBD2 | TRBV6-4 | - | TGTGCCAGCAGTGACGGGACTAGCGGAAACAATGAGCAGTTCTTC | CASSDGTSGNNEQFF
TRBJ1-6 | - | TRBV25-1 | - | TGTGCCAGCATGGGTATGAGGAGGGAATCACCCCTCCACTTT | CASMGMRRESPLHF
TRBJ2-3 | TRBD1 | TRBV14 | - | TGTGCCAGCAGCCACCCCTGGACAGGGGGAAATGTGGCAGATACGCAGTATTTT | CASSHPWTGGNVADTQYF
TRBJ1-3 | - | TRBV5-4 | few | TGTGCCAGCAGCTTACAGGGCACTGGAAACACCATATATTTT | CASSLQGTGNTIYF
TRBJ2-1 | TRBD2 | TRBV4-2 | once | TGTGCCAGCAGCCAAGATCCACTAGCGAGGGACTACGGCTACAATGAGCAGTTCTTC | CASSQDPLARDYGYNEQFF
TRBJ2-3 | - | TRBV9 | - | TGTGCCAGCAGCGTAGCGCCAGTCACAGATACGCAGTATTTT | CASSVAPVTDTQYF
TRBJ1-1 | - | TRBV5-6 | - | TGTGCCAGCAGCTTGGTGTCAGATGAAGCTTTCTTT | CASSLVSDEAFF
TRBJ2-3 | - | TRBV7-3 | few | TGTGCCAGCAGCTCCGGACAGACCACAGATACGCAGTATTTT | CASSSGQTTDTQYF
TRBJ1-1 | TRBD1 | TRBV6-5 | - | TGTGCCAGCAGTACAGGGGGGAAAAACACTGAAGCTTTCTTT | CASSTGGKNTEAFF